This T cell receptor beta chain comes out of a study of T cell responses to AZD1222 COVID-19 vaccine. Findings of the study overall: Across the whole spike, CD4 TCRs peaked at regions 160-218 and 743-854.

A word on this clone: The antigen remains undetermined.

The assay was immunoSEQ multiplex PCR, and TCRdb's table has in-frame clones only and misses some. Of 140,000 to 150,000 clones listed, under 95% are singletons. Germline V lookup: CDR1 LGHNT, CDR2 FRNRAP. This CDR3 contains 11 residues. V lost 7 bases and J 8 bases, leaving 11 bases between the germline ends. The clonotype comes from an adult in good health. This specimen consisted of peripheral blood, obtained on day 0 of AZD1222 vaccination. The chain employs TRBV12-5 and TRBJ1-1, with unresolved D. CDR3 amino acids: CASASDGEAFF. The CDR3 bases are TGTGCTAGTGCCTCGGACGGAGAAGCTTTCTTT. The full variable domain, in which reference TRBV12-5 and TRBJ1-1 provide the parts outside the CDR3, is DARVTQTPRHKVTEMGQEVTMRCQPILGHNTVFWYRQTMMQGLELLAYFRNRAPLDDSGMPKDRFSAEMPDATLATLKIQPSEPRDSAVYFCASASDGEAFFGQGTRLTVV.